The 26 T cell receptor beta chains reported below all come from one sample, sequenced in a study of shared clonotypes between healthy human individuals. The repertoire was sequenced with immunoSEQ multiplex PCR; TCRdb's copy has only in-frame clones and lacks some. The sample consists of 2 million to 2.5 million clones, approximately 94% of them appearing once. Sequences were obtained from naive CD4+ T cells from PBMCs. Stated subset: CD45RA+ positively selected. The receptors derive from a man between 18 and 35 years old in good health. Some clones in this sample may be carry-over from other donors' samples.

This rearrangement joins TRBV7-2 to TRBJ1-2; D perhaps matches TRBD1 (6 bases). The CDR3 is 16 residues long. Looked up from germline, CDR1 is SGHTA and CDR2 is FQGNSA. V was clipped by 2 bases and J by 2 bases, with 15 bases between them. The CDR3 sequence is CASSLWSQQGNYGYTF. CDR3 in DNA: TGTGCCAGCAGCTTATGGTCCCAACAGGGAAACTATGGCTACACCTTC.

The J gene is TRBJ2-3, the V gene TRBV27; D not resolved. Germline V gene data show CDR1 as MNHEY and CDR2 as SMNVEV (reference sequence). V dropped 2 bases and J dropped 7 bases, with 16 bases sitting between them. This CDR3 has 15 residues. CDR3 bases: TGTGCCAGCAGTTTAAAGGCCATCCTCAGCAATACGCAGTATTTT. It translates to CASSLKAILSNTQYF.

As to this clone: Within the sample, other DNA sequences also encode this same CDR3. CDR3 amino acids: CASSLAGFSYNEQFF. CDR3 bases: TGCGCCAGCAGCTTAGCGGGATTCTCCTACAATGAGCAGTTCTTC. The chain is built from TRBV5-1 and TRBJ2-1; 7 bases fit TRBD2. The CDR3 is made up of 15 amino acids. Germline V gives CDR1 SGHRS, CDR2 YFSETQ. The ends lost 2 bases at V and 0 bases at J; junction bases unmatched: 2.

This CDR3 is CASRTSGDTDTQYF. CDR3 in DNA: TGTGCCAGCAGGACTAGCGGGGACACAGATACGCAGTATTTT. This chain links TRBV6-5 with TRBJ2-3; the match to TRBD2 covers 11 bases. The V segment lost 6 bases and the J segment 2 bases; nucleotides outside the gene matches: 1. The CDR3 runs to 14 residues. Germline CDR1 is MNHEY and CDR2 is SVGAGI.

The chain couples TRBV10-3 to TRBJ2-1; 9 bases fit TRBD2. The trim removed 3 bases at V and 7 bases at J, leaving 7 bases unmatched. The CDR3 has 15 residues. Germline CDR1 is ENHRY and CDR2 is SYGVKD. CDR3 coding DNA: TGTGCCATCAGTGATGGGCGGGAGGGTAGGAATGAGCAGTTCTTC. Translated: CAISDGREGRNEQFF.

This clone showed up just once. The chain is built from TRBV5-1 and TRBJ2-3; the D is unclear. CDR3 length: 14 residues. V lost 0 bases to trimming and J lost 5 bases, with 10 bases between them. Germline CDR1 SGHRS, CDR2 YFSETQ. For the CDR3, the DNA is TGCGCCAGCAGCTTGGGTGGGATCGGAGATACGCAGTATTTT. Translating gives CASSLGGIGDTQYF. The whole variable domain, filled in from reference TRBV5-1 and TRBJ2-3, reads KAGVTQTPRYLIKTRGQQVTLSCSPISGHRSVSWYQQTPGQGLQFLFEYFSETQRNKGNFPGRFSGRQFSNSRSEMNVSTLELGDSALYLCASSLGGIGDTQYFGPGTRLTVL.

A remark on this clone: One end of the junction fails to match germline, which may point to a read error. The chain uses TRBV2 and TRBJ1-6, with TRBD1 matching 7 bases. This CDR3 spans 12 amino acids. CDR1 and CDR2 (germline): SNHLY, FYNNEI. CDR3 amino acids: CASSNTPGQSNF. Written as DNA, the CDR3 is TGTGCCAGCAGTAACACCCCGGGACAGAGCAACTTT.

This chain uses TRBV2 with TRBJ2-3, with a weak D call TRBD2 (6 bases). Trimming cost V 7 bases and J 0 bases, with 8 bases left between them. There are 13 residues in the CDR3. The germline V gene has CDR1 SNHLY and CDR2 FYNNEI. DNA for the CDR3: TGTGCCAGCAAGGCGGGAAGCACAGATACGCAGTATTTT. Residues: CASKAGSTDTQYF.

CDR3 DNA: TGTGCCAGCAGCCAAGCCTTCACAGGGTCGACGGGAAACACCATATATTTT. It codes for CASSQAFTGSTGNTIYF. This rearrangement joins TRBV4-2 to TRBJ1-3; a weak D match, TRBD1 (6 bases). Trimming stripped 1 base from V and 4 bases from J, with 17 bases between. CDR3 length: 17 residues. Germline V CDR1 and CDR2: LGHNA, YNFKEQ.

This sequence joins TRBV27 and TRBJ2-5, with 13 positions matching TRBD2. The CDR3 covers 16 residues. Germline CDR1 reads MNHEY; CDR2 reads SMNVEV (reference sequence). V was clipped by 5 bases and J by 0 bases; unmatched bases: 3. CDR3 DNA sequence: TGTGCCAGCAGTGAACTAGCGGGAGGGTACCAAGAGACCCAGTACTTC. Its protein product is CASSELAGGYQETQYF.

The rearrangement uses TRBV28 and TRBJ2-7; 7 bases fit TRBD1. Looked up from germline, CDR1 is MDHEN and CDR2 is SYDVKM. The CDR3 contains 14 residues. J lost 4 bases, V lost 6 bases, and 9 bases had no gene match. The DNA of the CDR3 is TGTGCCAGCAGGAGACAGGGACCTTTTTACGAGCAGTACTTC. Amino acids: CASRRQGPFYEQYF.

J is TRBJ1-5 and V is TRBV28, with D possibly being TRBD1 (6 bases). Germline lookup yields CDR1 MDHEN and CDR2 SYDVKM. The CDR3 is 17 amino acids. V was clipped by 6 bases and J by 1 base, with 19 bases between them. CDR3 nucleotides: TGTGCCAGCAGCCCCAGACCTACAAGGGGGAGCAATCAGCCCCAGCATTTT. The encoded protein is CASSPRPTRGSNQPQHF.

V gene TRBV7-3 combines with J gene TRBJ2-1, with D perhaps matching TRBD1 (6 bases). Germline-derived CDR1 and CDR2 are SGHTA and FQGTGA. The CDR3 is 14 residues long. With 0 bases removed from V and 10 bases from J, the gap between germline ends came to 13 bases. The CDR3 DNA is TGTGCCAGCAGCTTAACGCCGGGACATGAGGAGCAGTTCTTC. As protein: CASSLTPGHEEQFF.

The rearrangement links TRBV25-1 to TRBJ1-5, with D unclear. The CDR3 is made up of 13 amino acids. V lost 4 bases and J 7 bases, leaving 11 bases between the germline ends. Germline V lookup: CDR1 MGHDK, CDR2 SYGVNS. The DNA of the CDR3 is TGTGCCAGCAGTGGGGGAATCGGGCAGCCCCAGCATTTT. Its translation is CASSGGIGQPQHF.

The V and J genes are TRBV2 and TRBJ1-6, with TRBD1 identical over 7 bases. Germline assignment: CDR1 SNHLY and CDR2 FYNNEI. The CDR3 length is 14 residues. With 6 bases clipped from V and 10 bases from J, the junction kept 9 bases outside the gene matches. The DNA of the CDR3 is TGTGCCAGCAGGGTAGAGGGGGCGAGGTCACCCCTCCACTTT. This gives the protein CASRVEGARSPLHF.

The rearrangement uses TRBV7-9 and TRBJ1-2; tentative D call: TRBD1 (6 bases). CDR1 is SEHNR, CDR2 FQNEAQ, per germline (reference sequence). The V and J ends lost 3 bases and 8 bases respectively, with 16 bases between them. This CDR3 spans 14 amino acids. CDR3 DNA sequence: TGTGCCAGCAGCTTGGATACAGGGAAAAGAGGCTACACCTTC. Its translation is CASSLDTGKRGYTF.

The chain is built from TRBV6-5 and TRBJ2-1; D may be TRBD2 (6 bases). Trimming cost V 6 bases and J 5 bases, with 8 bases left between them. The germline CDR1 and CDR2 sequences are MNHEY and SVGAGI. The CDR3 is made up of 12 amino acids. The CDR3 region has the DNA TGTGCCAGCAGCGGGAGAAACAATGAGCAGTTCTTC. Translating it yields CASSGRNNEQFF.

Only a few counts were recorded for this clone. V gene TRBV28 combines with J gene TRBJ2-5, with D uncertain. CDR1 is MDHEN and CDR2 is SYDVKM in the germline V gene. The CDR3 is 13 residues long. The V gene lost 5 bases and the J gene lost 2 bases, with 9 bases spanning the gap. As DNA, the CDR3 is TGTGCCAGCAGTGGTCGCAGGCAAGAGACCCAGTACTTC. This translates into CASSGRRQETQYF.

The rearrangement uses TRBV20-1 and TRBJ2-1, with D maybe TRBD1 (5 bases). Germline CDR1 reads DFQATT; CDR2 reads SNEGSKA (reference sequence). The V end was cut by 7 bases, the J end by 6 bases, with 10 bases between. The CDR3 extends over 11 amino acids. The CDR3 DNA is TGCAGTGTTGGCAGGGCCAATGAGCAGTTCTTC. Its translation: CSVGRANEQFF.

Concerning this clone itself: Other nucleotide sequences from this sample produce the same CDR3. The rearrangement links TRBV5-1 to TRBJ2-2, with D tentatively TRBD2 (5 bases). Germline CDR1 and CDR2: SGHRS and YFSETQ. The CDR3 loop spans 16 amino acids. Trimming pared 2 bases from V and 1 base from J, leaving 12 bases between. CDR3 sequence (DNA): TGCGCCAGCAGCTTAGAGCCGAGCGGGAACACCGGGGAGCTGTTTTTT. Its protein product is CASSLEPSGNTGELFF.

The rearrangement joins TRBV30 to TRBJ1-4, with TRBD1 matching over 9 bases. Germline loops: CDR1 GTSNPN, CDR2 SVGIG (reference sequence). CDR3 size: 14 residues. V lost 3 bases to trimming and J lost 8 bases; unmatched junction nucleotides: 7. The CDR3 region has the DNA TGTGCCTGGAGGATGACAGGGGGATACGAAAAACTGTTTTTT. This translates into CAWRMTGGYEKLFF.

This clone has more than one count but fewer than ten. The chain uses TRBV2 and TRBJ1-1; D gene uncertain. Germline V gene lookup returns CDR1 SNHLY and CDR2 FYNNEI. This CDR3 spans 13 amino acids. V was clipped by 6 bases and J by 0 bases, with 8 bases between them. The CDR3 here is CASRWPLNTEAFF. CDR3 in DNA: TGTGCCAGCAGGTGGCCGTTGAACACTGAAGCTTTCTTT.

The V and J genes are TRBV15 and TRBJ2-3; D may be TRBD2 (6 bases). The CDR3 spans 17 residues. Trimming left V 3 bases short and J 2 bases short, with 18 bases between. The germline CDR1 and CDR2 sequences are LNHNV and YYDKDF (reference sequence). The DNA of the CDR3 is TGTGCCACCAGCAGCCCCCTTGGCGGGAAGCACACAGATACGCAGTATTTT. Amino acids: CATSSPLGGKHTDTQYF.

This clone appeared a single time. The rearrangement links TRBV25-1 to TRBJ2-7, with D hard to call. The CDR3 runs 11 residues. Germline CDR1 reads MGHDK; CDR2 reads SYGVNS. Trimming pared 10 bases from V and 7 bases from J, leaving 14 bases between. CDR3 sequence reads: CATRWAAEQYF. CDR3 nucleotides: TGTGCCACCCGGTGGGCCGCGGAGCAGTACTTC.

CDR3 bases: TGTGCCGTCTACGGGACTACCGAACTGTTTTTT. Amino acids: CAVYGTTELFF. This sequence joins TRBV6-1 and TRBJ1-4, with D maybe TRBD1 (5 bases). Germline-derived CDR1 and CDR2 are MNHNS and SASEGT. V was pared by 11 bases and J by 12 bases, with 16 bases between. The CDR3 is 11 residues long.

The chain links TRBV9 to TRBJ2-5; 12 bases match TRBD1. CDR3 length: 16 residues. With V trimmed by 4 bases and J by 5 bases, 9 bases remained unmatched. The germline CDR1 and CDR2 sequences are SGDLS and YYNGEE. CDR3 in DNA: TGTGCCAGCAGCCGAGGACCGGGACAGGGGGCTGAGACCCAGTACTTC. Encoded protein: CASSRGPGQGAETQYF.